These T cell receptor beta chains were read from a single sample in a study of metastatic and nonmetastatic thyroid tumors. Via MiXCR, TCRdb re-called the PCR reads. The data contain approximately 37,000 clones, about 15% of them seen just once; the ten biggest clones take up around 19%. The specimen sequenced was blood. The receptors stem from a male donor with papillary thyroid cancer or a benign thyroid nodule (not recorded which). Some clones in this sample may be carry-over from other donors' samples. The CDR3 runs from the conserved cysteine through the conserved F or W. Rows may omit the clone size; those that give it use once, few, many or a size class.

V gene	J gene	clone size	CDR3 protein
TRBV13	TRBJ2-3	many	CASSPRITSGRAGEGLGQYF
TRBV25-1	TRBJ1-1	many	CASSGRQGGSTEAFF
TRBV6-5	TRBJ2-7	-	CASTSTGGSYEQYF
TRBV30	TRBJ1-1	many	CAWSRGRGTEAFF
TRBV5-1	TRBJ2-2	many	CASRKGQGNTGELFF
TRBV6-2/TRBV6-3	TRBJ2-7	many	CATIPSGRPYEQYF
TRBV20-1	TRBJ2-3	many	CSASTPTGHLSTDTQYF
TRBV9	TRBJ1-3	-	CASSGGLRVGGRNTIYF
TRBV6-4	TRBJ2-1	many	CASSPLAGPYNEQFF
TRBV29-1	TRBJ1-5	many	CSVGEPNQPQHF
TRBV27	TRBJ2-1	few	CASSPLDNEQFF
TRBV7-3	TRBJ1-3	once	CASSLGGSGGNTIYF
TRBV5-4	TRBJ2-1	-	CASSLKREQFF
TRBV6-1	TRBJ1-5	medium-sized	CASSLQQGTGQPQHF
TRBV12-3/TRBV12-4	TRBJ2-7	medium-sized	CASSSQREGSYEQYF